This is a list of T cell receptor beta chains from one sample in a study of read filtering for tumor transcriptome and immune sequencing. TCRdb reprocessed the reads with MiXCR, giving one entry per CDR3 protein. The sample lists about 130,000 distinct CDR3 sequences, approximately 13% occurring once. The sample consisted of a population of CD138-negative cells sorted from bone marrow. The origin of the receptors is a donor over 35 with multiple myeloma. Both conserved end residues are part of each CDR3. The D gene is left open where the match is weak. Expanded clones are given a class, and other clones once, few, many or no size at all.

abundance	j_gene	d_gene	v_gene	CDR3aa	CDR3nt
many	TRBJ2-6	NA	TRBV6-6	CASSYASASFGANVLTF	TGTGCCAGCAGTTACGCTTCTGCGTCGTTTGGGGCCAACGTCCTGACTTTC
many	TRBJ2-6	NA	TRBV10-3	CATVGWSVGANVLTF	TGTGCCACGGTCGGTTGGAGTGTCGGGGCCAACGTCCTGACTTTC
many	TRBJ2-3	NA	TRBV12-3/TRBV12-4	CASSRPAGEQRGTQYF	TGTGCCAGCAGCCGGCCAGCGGGCGAGCAACGGGGTACGCAGTATTTT
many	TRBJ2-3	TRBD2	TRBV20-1	CSAVGLAGRSTDTQYF	TGCAGTGCCGTGGGACTAGCGGGACGGAGCACAGATACGCAGTATTTT
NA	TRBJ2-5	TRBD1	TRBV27	CASSFQQGMRGTQYF	TGTGCCAGCAGTTTCCAACAGGGGATGAGGGGGACCCAGTACTTC
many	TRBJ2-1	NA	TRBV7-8	CASSHGQDRNNEQFF	TGTGCCAGCAGCCACGGCCAGGACAGAAACAATGAGCAGTTCTTC
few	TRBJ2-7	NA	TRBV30	CAWSVRAEQYF	TGTGCCTGGAGTGTTAGGGCTGAGCAGTACTTC
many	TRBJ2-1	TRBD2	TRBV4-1	CASSQGLAGVVGEQFF	TGCGCCAGCAGCCAAGGACTAGCGGGAGTGGTAGGGGAGCAGTTCTTC
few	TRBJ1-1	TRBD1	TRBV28	CASSTRQGGNTEAFF	TGTGCCAGCAGTACACGACAGGGGGGGAACACTGAAGCTTTCTTT
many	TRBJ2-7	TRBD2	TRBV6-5	CASSYSKLAGGHEQYF	TGTGCCAGCAGTTACTCGAAACTAGCGGGAGGGCACGAGCAGTACTTC
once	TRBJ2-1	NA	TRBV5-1	CASSLGGLRPRAYNEQFF	TGCGCCAGCAGCCTGGGTGGGTTGAGGCCGCGGGCCTACAATGAGCAGTTCTTC
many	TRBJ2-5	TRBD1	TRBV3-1	CASSHIGQGLETQYF	TGTGCCAGCAGCCACATTGGACAGGGCTTGGAGACCCAGTACTTC
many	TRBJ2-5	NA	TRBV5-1	CASSFETQGTQYF	TGCGCCAGCAGCTTTGAGACGCAGGGGACCCAGTACTTC
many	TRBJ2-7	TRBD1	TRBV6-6	CASSGTGARDEQYF	TGTGCCAGCAGCGGGACAGGGGCTCGGGACGAGCAGTACTTC
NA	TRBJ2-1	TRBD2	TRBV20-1	CSARALAGGRNEQFF	TGCAGTGCCCGTGCCCTAGCGGGAGGGCGGAATGAGCAGTTCTTC
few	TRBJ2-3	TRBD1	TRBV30	CAWRQGVDTDTQYF	TGTGCCTGGCGGCAGGGGGTAGACACAGATACGCAGTATTTT
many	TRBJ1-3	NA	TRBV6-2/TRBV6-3	CASSFPDGNTIYF	TGTGCCAGCAGTTTCCCGGACGGAAACACCATATATTTT
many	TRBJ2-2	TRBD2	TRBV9	CASSVGLAGSTGELFF	TGTGCCAGCAGCGTAGGGTTAGCGGGGTCCACCGGGGAGCTGTTTTTT
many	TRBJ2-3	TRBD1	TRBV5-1	CASSLSGQAPDTQYF	TGCGCCAGCAGCTTGTCGGGACAGGCCCCAGATACGCAGTATTTT
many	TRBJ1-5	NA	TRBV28	CASSLGGAGGNQPQHF	TGTGCCAGCAGTTTAGGGGGGGCAGGTGGCAATCAGCCCCAGCATTTT
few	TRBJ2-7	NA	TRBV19	CASSMSSGEQYF	TGTGCCAGTAGTATGTCGAGTGGTGAGCAGTACTTC
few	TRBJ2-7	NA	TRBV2	CASSVRRSYEQYF	TGTGCCAGCAGTGTCAGGCGGTCCTACGAGCAGTACTTC
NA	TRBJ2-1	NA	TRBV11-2	CASSFSARDNEQFF	TGTGCCAGCAGCTTTTCGGCAAGGGACAATGAGCAGTTCTTC
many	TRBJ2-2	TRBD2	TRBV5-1	CASAASGASNTGELFF	TGCGCCAGCGCGGCTAGCGGGGCTTCGAACACCGGGGAGCTGTTTTTT
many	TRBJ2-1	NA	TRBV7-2	CASSLDWRNYNEQFF	TGTGCCAGCAGCTTAGACTGGCGGAACTACAATGAGCAGTTCTTC